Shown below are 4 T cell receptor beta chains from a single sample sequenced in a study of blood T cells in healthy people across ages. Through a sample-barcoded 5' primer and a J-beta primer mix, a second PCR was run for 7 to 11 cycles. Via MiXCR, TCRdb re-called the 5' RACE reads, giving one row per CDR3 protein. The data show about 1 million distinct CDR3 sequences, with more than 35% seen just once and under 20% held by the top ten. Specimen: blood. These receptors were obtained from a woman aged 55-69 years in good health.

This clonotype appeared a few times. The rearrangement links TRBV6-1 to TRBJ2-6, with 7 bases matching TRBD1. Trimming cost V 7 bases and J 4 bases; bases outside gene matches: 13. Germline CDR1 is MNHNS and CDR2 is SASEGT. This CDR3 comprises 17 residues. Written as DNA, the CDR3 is TGTGCCAGCAACCTACAGGGGAAAGTTTCGGGGGCCAACGTCCTGACTTTC. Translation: CASNLQGKVSGANVLTF.

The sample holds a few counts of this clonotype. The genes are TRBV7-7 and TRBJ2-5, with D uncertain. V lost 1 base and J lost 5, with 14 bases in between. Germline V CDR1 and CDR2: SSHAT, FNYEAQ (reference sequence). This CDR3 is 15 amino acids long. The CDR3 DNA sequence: TGTGCCAGCAGCTTAGGCTTTGGGGTGTCGGAGACCCAGTACTTC. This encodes CASSLGFGVSETQYF.

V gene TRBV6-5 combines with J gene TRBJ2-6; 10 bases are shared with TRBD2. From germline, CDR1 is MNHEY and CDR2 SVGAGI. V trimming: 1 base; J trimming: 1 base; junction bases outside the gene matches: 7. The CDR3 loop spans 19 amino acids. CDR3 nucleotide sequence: TGTGCCAGCAGTTACTTGGGGCTAGCGGGAGATTCTGGGGCCAACGTCCTGACTTTC. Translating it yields CASSYLGLAGDSGANVLTF.

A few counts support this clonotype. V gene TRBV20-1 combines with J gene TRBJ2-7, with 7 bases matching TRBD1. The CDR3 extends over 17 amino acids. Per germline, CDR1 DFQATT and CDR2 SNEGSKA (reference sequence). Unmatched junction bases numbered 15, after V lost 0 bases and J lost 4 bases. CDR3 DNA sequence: TGCAGTGCTAGAGATGCGAGTAACAGGGGAGTCTGGTACGAGCAGTACTTC. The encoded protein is CSARDASNRGVWYEQYF.